The source of this T cell receptor (beta chain) is a study of blood T cell repertoires in COVID-19. The wider study: Sites in the United States, Italy and Spain provided acute and convalescent COVID-19 samples. The cDNA or gDNA used as material had been derived from T cells, B-cell-depleted T cells, or PBMCs.

In the authors' workflow: Counts of nucleated cells, estimated from reference gene primer amplification, were obtained. The protocol was immunoSEQ multiplex PCR, while the TCRdb copy is restricted to in-frame clones and leaves out a portion. V and J calls plus clone size are reproduced from that table; the DNA served to infer D and trimming. Here the sample spans about 40,000 clones, 70% to 90% being singletons. V lost 6 bases to trimming and J lost 1 base; unmatched junction nucleotides: 8. Germline lookup yields CDR1 LNHNV and CDR2 YYDKDF (reference sequence). This CDR3 region has 15 residues. Sequencing used peripheral blood. The origin of this receptor is a man aged 50 or older in a cohort sampled during active COVID-19. The J gene is TRBJ2-5, the V gene TRBV15, with 7 bases aligning to TRBD2. As DNA, the CDR3 is TGTGCCACCAGTCTTGAGCGGGGTAGCCAAGAGACCCAGTACTTC. It codes for CATSLERGSQETQYF.